These 26 T cell receptor beta chains came from one sample sequenced in a study of blood T cell repertoires in COVID-19 (dated by TCRdb to between 2020 and 2021). Libraries came from the immunoSEQ multiplex PCR assay. Sourced from immuneACCESS, this table was stored by TCRdb with only in-frame sequences that have V and J called. A share of the clones is absent; for the studies checked, an unresolved V gene accounts for under half, and the remainder has no known explanation. Recorded for this sample are about 300,000 clones; 90% of them occurred a single time. The top ten hold more than 0.95% of the sample. The sample consisted of PBMCs or T cells enriched from blood (not recorded which). These receptors came from a woman aged 30 to 39 who had recovered from COVID-19.

The CDR3 is CASSYLRDKREAGGSYNEQFF. Written as DNA, the CDR3 is TGTGCCAGCAGTTACCTAAGGGATAAGCGGGAGGCTGGGGGCTCCTACAATGAGCAGTTCTTC. V usage is TRBV6-2 or TRBV6-3 and J usage is TRBJ2-1; 9 bases are shared with TRBD2. After removal of 2 bases from V and 0 bases from J, the junction contained 17 bases not matched to a gene. The germline gives CDR1 MNHEY, CDR2 SVGEGT. The CDR3 spans 21 residues.

The chain recombines TRBV7-9 with TRBJ2-2, with 8 bases lining up with TRBD2. CDR1 and CDR2 from the germline V gene are SEHNR and FQNEAQ (reference sequence). This CDR3 spans 14 amino acids. Losses at the gene ends were 5 bases for V and 6 bases for J; bases not matched to a gene: 5. CDR3 DNA: TGTGCCAGCAGCGTTAGCGGGACGGCCGGGGAGCTGTTTTTT. Its protein product is CASSVSGTAGELFF.

J is TRBJ2-7 and V is TRBV18; the D is unclear. This CDR3 is 12 amino acids long. The V gene lost 5 bases and the J gene lost 5 bases, with 10 bases spanning the gap. Germline V lookup: CDR1 KGHSH, CDR2 LQKENI. DNA for the CDR3: TGTGCCAGCTCAAACACAGTGGACGAGCAGTACTTC. The encoded protein is CASSNTVDEQYF.

The rearrangement links TRBV2 to TRBJ2-4; unclear D gene. This CDR3 has 14 amino acids. The V gene's germline CDR1 is SNHLY and CDR2 FYNNEI. The germline V and J ends were trimmed by 7 bases and 0 bases, with 10 bases remaining between them. CDR3 residues: CASKERVAKNIQYF. The CDR3 coding sequence is TGTGCCAGCAAAGAGCGAGTAGCCAAAAACATTCAGTACTTC.

This clone showed up just once. The chain recombines TRBV7-2 with TRBJ1-2; D is possibly TRBD1 (6 bases). The length of the CDR3 is 16 residues. Looked up from germline, CDR1 is SGHTA and CDR2 is FQGNSA. V lost 1 base, J lost 6 bases, and 18 bases lay in between. The chain's CDR3 is CASSLELGARVDGYTF. For the CDR3, the DNA is TGTGCCAGCAGCTTAGAGTTGGGGGCGCGGGTAGATGGCTACACCTTC. Together with reference TRBV7-2 and TRBJ1-2, the CDR3 gives the full variable domain: GAGVSQSPSNKVTEKGKDVELRCDPISGHTALYWYRQSLGQGLEFLIYFQGNSAPDKSGLPSDRFSAERTGGSVSTLTIQRTQQEDSAVYLCASSLELGARVDGYTFGSGTRLTVV.

V gene TRBV28 combines with J gene TRBJ2-7; D is possibly TRBD1 (6 bases). The CDR3 spans 14 residues. With 2 bases removed from V and 6 bases from J, the gap between germline ends came to 14 bases. Per germline, CDR1 MDHEN and CDR2 SYDVKM. CDR3 loop: CASSLINRVGEQYF. The CDR3 bases are TGTGCCAGCAGTTTAATCAACAGGGTCGGCGAGCAGTACTTC.

The chain uses TRBV7-9 and TRBJ2-3, with 9 bases that match TRBD2. The CDR3 is 18 amino acids. Germline loops: CDR1 SEHNR, CDR2 FQNEAQ (reference sequence). V trimming: 5 bases; J trimming: 3 bases; junction bases outside the gene matches: 15. DNA for the CDR3: TGTGCCAGCAGCCGCAAAGGGAATAGCGGGAGAAGGACAGATACGCAGTATTTT. Translated: CASSRKGNSGRRTDTQYF.

The J gene is TRBJ2-5, the V gene TRBV3-1 (or the pseudogene TRBV3-2); D remains unclear. The CDR3 is made up of 16 amino acids. The V end was cut by 0 bases, the J end by 5 bases, with 16 bases between. The germline gives CDR1 LGHDT, CDR2 YNNKEL (reference sequence). The CDR3 DNA is TGTGCCAGCAGCCAAGAAGTCAGCGCTGTGTGGGAGACCCAGTACTTC. Translation: CASSQEVSAVWETQYF.

V usage is TRBV29-1 and J usage is TRBJ1-2; 9 positions agree with TRBD1. Germline trimming cut 4 bases from V and 5 bases from J; bases unmatched to any gene: 5. This CDR3 spans 13 amino acids. Germline-derived CDR1 and CDR2 are SQVTM and ANQGSEA. The CDR3 region is CSVGQQGAYGYTF. CDR3 nucleotide sequence: TGCAGCGTTGGCCAACAGGGGGCTTATGGCTACACCTTC.

This chain links TRBV19 with TRBJ1-4, with 8 bases identical to TRBD1. The V segment lost 7 bases and the J segment 0 bases; nucleotides outside the gene matches: 7. The CDR3 spans 16 residues. CDR1 is LNHDA, CDR2 SQIVND, per germline (reference sequence). In nucleotides, the CDR3 is TGTGCCAGTACCAGACAGGGGACTGCAACTAATGAAAAACTGTTTTTT. Translated, it gives CASTRQGTATNEKLFF.

The chain carries TRBV2 and TRBJ2-2; 7 bases are a match to TRBD2. CDR1 is SNHLY, CDR2 FYNNEI, per germline. The ends lost 1 base at V and 1 base at J; junction bases unmatched: 12. The CDR3 spans 19 residues. The CDR3 DNA reads as TGTGCCAGCAGTGAAGTGGGAGGGACCTCATCTTTGAACACCGGGGAGCTGTTTTTT. The encoded protein is CASSEVGGTSSLNTGELFF.

This clone was observed once. V is TRBV5-4 and J is TRBJ2-7; D unclear. CDR1 is SGHNT and CDR2 is YYREEE in the germline V gene (reference sequence). This CDR3 spans 13 amino acids. With 3 bases removed from V and 3 bases from J, the gap between germline ends came to 10 bases. The CDR3 DNA follows: TGTGCCAGCAGCTCCACAACCTTCTACGAGCAGTACTTC. Encoded protein: CASSSTTFYEQYF.

The rearrangement joins TRBV10-1 to TRBJ1-6, with TRBD1 as a possible D gene (6 bases). Germline values: CDR1 WNHNN, CDR2 SYGVQD (reference sequence). The CDR3 consists of 14 residues. V was clipped by 5 bases and J by 7 bases, with 12 bases between them. CDR3 DNA: TGCGCCAGCAGTACGGGACAAACAAATTCACCCCTCCACTTT. As protein: CASSTGQTNSPLHF.

The rearrangement joins TRBV5-4 to TRBJ2-7; D not resolved. V lost 3 bases and J 3 bases, leaving 13 bases between the germline ends. The CDR3 runs 14 residues. Germline CDR1 and CDR2: SGHNT and YYREEE (reference sequence). CDR3 sequence reads: CASSSSGFVYEQYF. CDR3 DNA: TGTGCCAGCAGCTCCTCGGGTTTCGTCTACGAGCAGTACTTC.

The gene calls are TRBV5-1 and TRBJ2-7, with 16 bases aligning to TRBD2. Germline V gene data show CDR1 as SGHRS and CDR2 as YFSETQ. With V trimmed by 4 bases and J by 7 bases, 8 bases remained unmatched. The CDR3 is 16 residues long. CDR3 region: CASSPGLAGGPREQYF. The CDR3 DNA reads as TGCGCCAGCAGCCCGGGACTAGCGGGAGGGCCAAGGGAGCAGTACTTC.

J is TRBJ1-4 and V is TRBV19; D remains unclear. The CDR3 is made up of 14 amino acids. V shed 4 bases and J shed 8 bases, with 14 bases lying between them. Germline values: CDR1 LNHDA, CDR2 SQIVND (reference sequence). CDR3 in amino acids: CASSTPGGWEKLFF. DNA for the CDR3: TGTGCCAGTAGTACTCCAGGTGGATGGGAAAAACTGTTTTTT. The full variable domain, in which reference TRBV19 and TRBJ1-4 provide the parts outside the CDR3, is DGGITQSPKYLFRKEGQNVTLSCEQNLNHDAMYWYRQDPGQGLRLIYYSQIVNDFQKGDIAEGYSVSREKKESFPLTVTSAQKNPTAFYLCASSTPGGWEKLFFGSGTQLSVL.

The rearrangement uses TRBV30 and TRBJ2-5, with 8 bases identical to TRBD2. This CDR3 spans 13 amino acids. V shed 7 bases and J 2 bases; nucleotides not matched to a gene: 6. Germline-derived CDR1 and CDR2 are GTSNPN and SVGIG (reference sequence). CDR3 region: CAFGRAGQETQYF. The CDR3, as DNA: TGTGCCTTCGGGAGGGCGGGACAAGAGACCCAGTACTTC.

This clone has just a few counts. The chain is built from TRBV29-1 and TRBJ2-3, with a weak D call TRBD2 (6 bases). Per germline, CDR1 SQVTM and CDR2 ANQGSEA. This CDR3 has 16 residues. Trimming left V 0 bases short and J 0 bases short, with 13 bases between. Here the CDR3 reads CSVEEGLVRSTDTQYF. DNA of the CDR3: TGCAGCGTTGAAGAGGGACTTGTAAGGAGCACAGATACGCAGTATTTT.

The CDR3 is CASSTTGLWVAEAFF. The DNA of the CDR3 is TGTGCCAGCAGTACCACAGGGCTCTGGGTGGCTGAAGCTTTCTTT. The chain uses TRBV28 and TRBJ1-1; tentative D call: TRBD1 (6 bases). With 5 bases removed from V and 6 bases from J, the gap between germline ends came to 19 bases. Germline V lookup: CDR1 MDHEN, CDR2 SYDVKM. The CDR3 length is 15 residues.

This chain joins TRBV13 and TRBJ2-7; D possibly corresponds to TRBD1 (5 bases). This CDR3 is built from 14 residues. Germline CDR1 reads PRHDT; CDR2 reads FYEKMQ (reference sequence). V was shortened by 5 bases and J by 0 bases, with 11 bases between the two germline ends. In DNA, the CDR3 is TGTGCCAGCAGCACCCGGACAAGCTCCTACGAGCAGTACTTC. Its translation is CASSTRTSSYEQYF.

This chain joins TRBV28 and TRBJ2-5; tentatively, D is TRBD2 (5 bases). The CDR3 has 14 residues. Germline V gene data show CDR1 as MDHEN and CDR2 as SYDVKM. The V and J ends lost 5 bases and 0 bases respectively, with 10 bases between them. CDR3 in amino acids: CASSTEEDQETQYF. The CDR3 DNA reads as TGTGCCAGCAGTACGGAGGAAGACCAAGAGACCCAGTACTTC.

V and J are TRBV12-2 and TRBJ2-7; the table assigns TRBD1, which was not confirmed against the DNA. TRBV12-2 is given as a pseudogene. The CDR3 has 16 residues. The CDR3 spells CASTNGQGFLTYEQYF. CDR3 nucleotides: TGTGCAAGTACCAACGGACAGGGGTTTTTAACCTACGAGCAGTACTTC.

The chain employs TRBV7-9 and TRBJ2-1; a possible D gene is TRBD2 (5 bases). Trimming took off 3 bases at V and 1 base at J, with 7 bases between the two ends. CDR1 is SEHNR and CDR2 is FQNEAQ in the germline V gene (reference sequence). The CDR3 is 14 amino acids. In DNA form, the CDR3 reads TGTGCCAGCAGCTTCGAGGGTTCCTACAATGAGCAGTTCTTC. As protein: CASSFEGSYNEQFF. The whole variable domain, filled in from reference TRBV7-9 and TRBJ2-1, reads DTGVSQNPRHKITKRGQNVTFRCDPISEHNRLYWYRQTLGQGPEFLTYFQNEAQLEKSRLLSDRFSAERPKGSFSTLEIQRTEQGDSAMYLCASSFEGSYNEQFFGPGTRLTVL.

This chain links TRBV24-1 with TRBJ2-1, with TRBD2 matching 9 bases. The V gene end was trimmed by 4 bases and the J gene end by 10 bases; junction bases not matched to a gene: 7. Germline-derived CDR1 and CDR2 are KGHDR and SFDVKD. There are 14 residues in the CDR3. CDR3 region: CATSDMGLAGEQFF. The CDR3 DNA reads as TGTGCCACCAGTGACATGGGACTAGCAGGAGAGCAGTTCTTC.

The J gene is TRBJ2-5, the V gene TRBV7-3; TRBD1 agrees at 11 bases. Germline CDR1 SGHTA, CDR2 FQGTGA. The CDR3 sequence is 15 residues long. Unmatched junction bases numbered 5, after V lost 3 bases and J lost 5 bases. The CDR3 region is CASSLDRGRWETQYF. The CDR3 nucleotides read TGTGCCAGCAGCTTGGACAGGGGGCGCTGGGAGACCCAGTACTTC.

The chain carries TRBV4-3 and TRBJ1-1; weak D call: TRBD1 (6 bases). Germline V gene lookup returns CDR1 LGHNA and CDR2 YSLEER. The CDR3 has 14 residues. V was cut by 3 bases and J by 1 base, with 9 bases left in between. The CDR3 region has the DNA TGCGCCAGCAGCCATTTGACAGGGAACACTGAAGCTTTCTTT. It is translated as CASSHLTGNTEAFF.